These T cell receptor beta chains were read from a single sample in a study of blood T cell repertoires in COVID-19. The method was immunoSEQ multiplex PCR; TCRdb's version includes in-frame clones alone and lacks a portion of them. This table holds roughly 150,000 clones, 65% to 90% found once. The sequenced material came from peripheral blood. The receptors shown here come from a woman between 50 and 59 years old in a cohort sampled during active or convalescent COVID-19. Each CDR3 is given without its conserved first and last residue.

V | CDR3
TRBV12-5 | ASGLVHSYEQY
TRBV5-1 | ASRQQGSPYNEQF
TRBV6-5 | ASSLSGGVTGELF
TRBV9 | ASSVAVGQGVDTIY
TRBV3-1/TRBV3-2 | ASSAPMRAQY
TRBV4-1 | ASSLWTGDEQY
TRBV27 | ASSLSLGRASYEQY
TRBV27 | ASRDIGEKAF
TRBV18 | ASHAPPTPGYGYT
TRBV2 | ASSGRGPDNSPLH
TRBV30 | AWSPRLARASNNEQF
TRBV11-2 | ASSSTMAGVTDTQY
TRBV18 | ASSPDSELNYGYT
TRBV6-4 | ATKRWASDNNEQF
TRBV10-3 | ATGGEGTYNEQF
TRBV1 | TSSQEGRGGLVQTQY
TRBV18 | ASSPPWAEKDGYT
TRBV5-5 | ASSFVGTSVAGGRETQY
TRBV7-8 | ASSKREGGAYNEQF
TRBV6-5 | ASSRSNEQF
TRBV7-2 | ASSPGPTGGLESYT
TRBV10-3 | AISETGTSGYTGELF
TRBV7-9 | ASSPMYEQY
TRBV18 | ASSPSGTGSSYGYT
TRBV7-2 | ASSIGRTGQPYGYT
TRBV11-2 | ASIRGGEAF
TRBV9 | ASSPQGDGWGFAPDTQY
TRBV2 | ASSEALGGRGQTEAF
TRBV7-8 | ASSLFGAGGGGNQPQH
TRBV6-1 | ASSDRQGNEKLF
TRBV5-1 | ASSLGVLTGVTDTQY
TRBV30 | AWILTGSLYGYT
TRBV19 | ASSPSGPEPQH
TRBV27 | ASRQTQQGVPYEQY
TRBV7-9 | ASSLAPFRPLGGGYT
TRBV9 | ASSAQAVSLNTGELF
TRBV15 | ATNSLRTGRNTEAF
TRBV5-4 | ASSLVRGGGETQY
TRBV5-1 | ASSLDYPSTDTQY
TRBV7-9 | ASSLGGINSPLH
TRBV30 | AWSVGQGRETQY
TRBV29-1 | SVEKGKDEQY
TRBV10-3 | AIRTSEGSYNEQF
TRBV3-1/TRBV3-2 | ASSQGGLAAYNEQF
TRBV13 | ASSSGGQGRQPQH
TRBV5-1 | ASSLGRGEDTQY
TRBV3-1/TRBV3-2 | ASSPAVSNQPQH
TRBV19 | ASSPSNGGASKTQY
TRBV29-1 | SVGGGTPYEQY
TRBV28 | ASSFATELGYT
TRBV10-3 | AISEGTGGSYEQY